This entry is about one TCR beta chain. Its antigen remains unidentified. The entry originates in a study of beta chain features in type 1 diabetes. Findings and limits, study-wide: Researchers report that Type 1 diabetes patients had moderately but significantly shorter TCRB CDR3s across all four CD4+ subsets. VDJ junctions in type 1 diabetes patients carried more deletions and fewer insertions.

Expressed TCRB transcripts got sequenced, as all isolated RNA was reverse transcribed. Assay used: immunoSEQ multiplex PCR; TCRdb lists only in-frame clones, some missing. The sample yields a few hundred thousand clones, 13% seen once. The CDR3 is 13 residues long. The ends lost 4 bases at V and 8 bases at J; junction bases unmatched: 7. Germline V lookup: CDR1 SGDLS, CDR2 YYNGEE. The receptor's source is a woman aged 18-30 years with type 1 diabetes. Material for sequencing was naive CD4+ T cells from blood. The rearrangement joins TRBV9 to TRBJ1-2; 8 nucleotides match TRBD1. The CDR3, as DNA: TGTGCCAGCAGCCCGCCGACAGGGGTAGGCTACACCTTC. Amino acids: CASSPPTGVGYTF.